This T cell receptor beta chain was sequenced in a study of blood T cell repertoires in COVID-19. The wider study: Sources were T cells, B-cell-depleted T cells, or PBMCs; the material itself was cDNA or gDNA.

Those who participated ranged in age from roughly 18 to 100 years and resided in about 24 US areas. Profiled with immunoSEQ multiplex PCR; TCRdb holds only in-frame clones, not every one. The table records a few hundred thousand clones, roughly nine tenths of them present only once. The CDR3 is 13 amino acids. The ends were cut back, 3 bases at V and 4 bases at J, with 7 bases in the middle. Looked up from germline, CDR1 is PRHDT and CDR2 is FYEKMQ (reference sequence). The sample taken for sequencing was PBMCs or T cells enriched from blood (not recorded which). The V gene is TRBV13, the J gene TRBJ2-4; no firm D call. The TCR was taken from a woman between 25 and 40 years old who had recovered from COVID-19. In DNA, the CDR3 is TGTGCCAGCAGCTTGAGCACGAAAAACATTCAGTACTTC. Residues: CASSLSTKNIQYF.